These T cell receptor beta chains were read from a single sample in a study of spatial heterogeneity in lung cancer. TCRdb ran MiXCR on the 5' RACE reads and lists one entry per CDR3 protein. The table includes several thousand distinct CDR3 sequences, roughly 9.8% detected once. Sequences were derived from normal lung tissue next to the tumor, sampled at surgery. These receptors all come from a male donor with early-stage non-small cell lung cancer. Each CDR3 is given with its conserved first and last residue. Clone size is stated in some rows and not others, as once, few, many or a class when expanded.

j_call,clone_size,v_call,cdr3_aa
TRBJ2-5,few,TRBV29-1,CSVDGSKETQYF
TRBJ2-1,medium-sized,TRBV20-1,CSASYMTPPAYNEQFF
TRBJ1-2,many,TRBV29-1,CSVSRDGEGYTF
TRBJ2-7,medium-sized,TRBV5-4,CASSLGRDSSYEQYF
TRBJ2-3,medium-sized,TRBV29-1,CSVSENGAGSDTQYF
TRBJ2-7,medium-sized,TRBV11-2,CASSPDLAGDYEQYF
TRBJ2-1,many,TRBV6-5,CASSSTRTGYNEQFF
TRBJ1-1,few,TRBV29-1,CSGDGTGVMNTEAFF
TRBJ2-7,medium-sized,TRBV3-1,CASSLDRGGEQYF
TRBJ2-7,few,TRBV7-9,CASSLAAGEQYF
TRBJ1-6,medium-sized,TRBV3-1,CASSQVSGDNSPLHF
TRBJ1-1,medium-sized,TRBV20-1,CSARDSTGSSQMASGTEAFF
TRBJ2-5,medium-sized,TRBV27,CASSSGTLQETQYF
TRBJ1-6,medium-sized,TRBV13,CASSPGQYNSPLHF
TRBJ2-7,medium-sized,TRBV11-2,CASSPQPLLGLDGVSYEQYF
TRBJ2-1,NA,TRBV12-3/TRBV12-4,CASSSRGYEQFF
TRBJ2-2,once,TRBV6-5,CASSYPRDSSNTGELFF
TRBJ2-2,medium-sized,TRBV7-9,CASSFGQEGNGELFF
TRBJ1-1,NA,TRBV6-6,CASSPTEAFF
TRBJ2-7,many,TRBV19,CASSDLPRDSPYEQYF
TRBJ2-7,medium-sized,TRBV5-4,CASSLDQQTYEQYF
TRBJ1-1,NA,TRBV10-3,CAISSRGNRDTEAFF
TRBJ2-5,few,TRBV24-1,CATSTAGDVETQYF
TRBJ2-2,many,TRBV29-1,CSVTGLTNTGELFF
TRBJ2-1,medium-sized,TRBV21-1,CASSSEVSAGLSYNEQFF
TRBJ2-7,medium-sized,TRBV7-2,CASSKGQGLTYEQYF